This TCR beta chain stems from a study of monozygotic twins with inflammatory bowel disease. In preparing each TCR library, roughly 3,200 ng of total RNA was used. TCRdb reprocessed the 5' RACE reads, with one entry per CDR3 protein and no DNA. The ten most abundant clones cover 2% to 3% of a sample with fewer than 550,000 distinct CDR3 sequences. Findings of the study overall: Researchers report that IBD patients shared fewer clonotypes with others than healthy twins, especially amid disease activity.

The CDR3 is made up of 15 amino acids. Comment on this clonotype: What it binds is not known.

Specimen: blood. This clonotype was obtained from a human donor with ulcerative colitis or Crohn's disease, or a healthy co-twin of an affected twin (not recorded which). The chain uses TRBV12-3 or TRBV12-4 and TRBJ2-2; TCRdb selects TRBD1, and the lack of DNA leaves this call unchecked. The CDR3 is CASSPGQVDTGELFF.